This entry lists 22 T cell receptor beta chains sequenced from one sample in a study of beta chain features in type 1 diabetes (dated by TCRdb to 2017 to 2018). Libraries were prepared through the immunoSEQ multiplex PCR assay. The entire isolated RNA was reverse transcribed using the High Capacity cDNA Reverse Transcription Kit, and thus expressed TCRB transcripts were sequenced. The table was pulled from immuneACCESS by TCRdb, which kept in-frame rearrangements only. Such tables lose some clones; where checked, under half of the loss comes from unresolved V genes, and the rest has no known cause. This sample holds 450,000 to 550,000 clones; around 28% were observed only once. In total, the top ten clones hold around 0.065% of the sample. Sequenced sample: naive CD4+ T cells from blood. Per the publication, the cell subset or site label means: true naive CD4+ T cells. The receptors were gathered from a man younger than 35 in good health.

The V call is TRBV29-1, the J call TRBJ1-2; possible D gene TRBD1, 6 bases. Trimming took off 7 bases at V and 8 bases at J, with 14 bases between the two ends. CDR1 SQVTM and CDR2 ANQGSEA come from the germline V gene. The length of the CDR3 is 11 residues. Here the CDR3 DNA reads TGCAGCGGGTACCAGGGGTACGGCTACACCTTC. Residues: CSGYQGYGYTF.

The chain uses TRBV13 and TRBJ2-1; no clear D gene. The germline CDR1 and CDR2 sequences are PRHDT and FYEKMQ (reference sequence). The CDR3 covers 15 residues. With 5 bases removed from V and 1 base from J, the gap between germline ends came to 12 bases. CDR3 sequence: CASSPLDRSYNEQFF. CDR3 in DNA: TGTGCCAGCAGCCCGCTGGACCGATCCTACAATGAGCAGTTCTTC.

This clone was observed a few times. The rearrangement joins TRBV30 to TRBJ2-2, with 12 bases aligning to TRBD2. This CDR3 comprises 17 residues. Germline values: CDR1 GTSNPN, CDR2 SVGIG (reference sequence). V gave up 4 bases and J gave up 0 bases; unmatched junction bases: 6. The CDR3, as DNA: TGTGCCTGGATGGGGACTAGCGGGTCTGCGAACACCGGGGAGCTGTTTTTT. Translation gives CAWMGTSGSANTGELFF.

The chain uses TRBV7-9 and TRBJ2-4; 9 bases fit TRBD1. Germline CDR1 reads SEHNR; CDR2 reads FQNEAQ (reference sequence). This CDR3 is 15 amino acids long. The ends lost 1 base at V and 6 bases at J; junction bases unmatched: 4. In DNA, the CDR3 is TGTGCCAGCAGCTTAGGGGACAGGGATCGAAACATTCAGTACTTC. Its translation: CASSLGDRDRNIQYF. The whole variable domain, filled in from reference TRBV7-9 and TRBJ2-4, reads DTGVSQNPRHKITKRGQNVTFRCDPISEHNRLYWYRQTLGQGPEFLTYFQNEAQLEKSRLLSDRFSAERPKGSFSTLEIQRTEQGDSAMYLCASSLGDRDRNIQYFGAGTRLSVL.

The rearrangement joins TRBV2 to TRBJ2-4; 7 bases fit TRBD1. The germline CDR1 and CDR2 sequences are SNHLY and FYNNEI. Germline trimming cut 6 bases from V and 8 bases from J; bases unmatched to any gene: 10. This CDR3 spans 14 amino acids. CDR3 protein: CASSNDRVSDIQYF. The CDR3 coding sequence is TGTGCCAGCAGCAACGACAGGGTGTCGGACATTCAGTACTTC.

The genes are TRBV10-3 and TRBJ2-7, with D perhaps matching TRBD2 (5 bases). The CDR3 sequence is 14 residues long. With 6 bases removed from V and 2 bases from J, the gap between germline ends came to 14 bases. Germline CDR1 is ENHRY and CDR2 is SYGVKD. The CDR3 reads CAISHERNPYEQYF. The CDR3 region has the DNA TGTGCCATCAGCCACGAGCGGAATCCCTACGAGCAGTACTTC.

This clone was seen only a few times. The genes are TRBV5-4 and TRBJ2-1, with TRBD2 matching 9 bases. Per the germline V gene, CDR1 is SGHNT and CDR2 is YYREEE (reference sequence). After removal of 3 bases from V and 8 bases from J, the junction contained 9 bases not matched to a gene. CDR3 length: 15 residues. As DNA, the CDR3 is TGTGCCAGCAGCTCCCGAGTAGCGGGAGACCATGAGCAGTTCTTC. It is translated as CASSSRVAGDHEQFF.

The V call is TRBV11-2, the J call TRBJ2-5, with 9 bases matching TRBD2. Per the germline V gene, CDR1 is SGHAT and CDR2 is FQNNGV. Losses at the gene ends were 1 base for V and 4 bases for J; bases not matched to a gene: 7. The CDR3 sequence is 16 residues long. This CDR3 reads CASSLGASGRIETQYF. CDR3 bases: TGTGCCAGCAGCTTAGGGGCCAGCGGGAGGATAGAGACCCAGTACTTC. The full variable domain, its missing parts supplied by reference TRBV11-2 and TRBJ2-5, is EAGVAQSPRYKIIEKRQSVAFWCNPISGHATLYWYQQILGQGPKLLIQFQNNGVVDDSQLPKDRFSAERLKGVDSTLKIQPAKLEDSAVYLCASSLGASGRIETQYFGPGTRLLVL.

This clone was counted a few times. The chain is built from TRBV30 and TRBJ2-7, with D perhaps TRBD1 or TRBD2 (5 bases each). The V gene lost 8 bases and the J gene lost 0 bases, with 8 bases spanning the gap. This CDR3 is 11 amino acids long. Germline V gives CDR1 GTSNPN, CDR2 SVGIG (reference sequence). This CDR3 reads CALGRSYEQYF. The CDR3 DNA is TGTGCCCTGGGACGCTCCTACGAGCAGTACTTC.

The chain joins TRBV18 to TRBJ1-2; 7 bases line up with TRBD1. The CDR3 runs 15 residues. J lost 0 bases, V lost 3 bases, and 4 bases had no gene match. Germline V gene lookup returns CDR1 KGHSH and CDR2 LQKENI. CDR3 nucleotides: TGTGCCAGCTCACCTGACAGGGAACCTAACTATGGCTACACCTTC. It yields the protein CASSPDREPNYGYTF.

This clone has a handful of counts. The chain employs TRBV6-1 and TRBJ1-2; D unclear. Germline assignment: CDR1 MNHNS and CDR2 SASEGT. V was trimmed by 7 bases and J by 2 bases, leaving 11 bases between them. This CDR3 region has 13 residues. The CDR3 region is CASTDPINYGYTF. CDR3 bases: TGTGCCAGCACAGACCCGATAAACTATGGCTACACCTTC.

A few counts support this clone. The rearrangement joins TRBV10-3 to TRBJ2-1; TRBD2 agrees at 8 bases. The CDR3 is 14 residues long. Germline-derived CDR1 and CDR2 are ENHRY and SYGVKD. V trimming: 4 bases; J trimming: 8 bases; junction bases outside the gene matches: 7. CDR3 sequence: CAISVVAGRDEQFF. The CDR3 nucleotides are TGTGCCATCAGTGTTGTAGCGGGAAGGGATGAGCAGTTCTTC.

The chain recombines TRBV29-1 with TRBJ1-1, with D possibly TRBD1 on 5 matching bases. Germline V gene sequence: CDR1 SQVTM, CDR2 ANQGSEA. The ends were cut back, 7 bases at V and 4 bases at J, with 16 bases in the middle. The CDR3 extends over 13 amino acids. CDR3 coding DNA: TGCAGCGCTCGCCAAGGGGCCAGCACTGAAGCTTTCTTT. Its translation: CSARQGASTEAFF.

CDR3 protein: CASSWAGTGQETQYF. The CDR3 nucleotides read TGTGCCAGCAGCTGGGCCGGGACAGGGCAAGAGACCCAGTACTTC. The chain employs TRBV7-2 and TRBJ2-5; 9 positions agree with TRBD1. The CDR3 is 15 amino acids. Trimming removed 4 bases from V and 2 bases from J; junction bases left unmatched: 5. Germline CDR1 is SGHTA and CDR2 is FQGNSA.

This clone has just a few counts. The chain joins TRBV7-2 to TRBJ2-5, with D tentatively TRBD1 (6 bases). The germline CDR1 and CDR2 sequences are SGHTA and FQGNSA. The CDR3 extends over 14 amino acids. Trimming cost V 6 bases and J 4 bases, with 15 bases left between them. CDR3 amino acids: CASSWGRVGETQYF. DNA of the CDR3: TGTGCCAGCAGTTGGGGGCGTGTGGGAGAGACCCAGTACTTC.

This chain links TRBV27 with TRBJ2-1; 9 bases are shared with TRBD2. The CDR3 contains 14 residues. Germline V lookup: CDR1 MNHEY, CDR2 SMNVEV (reference sequence). With V trimmed by 4 bases and J by 4 bases, 2 bases remained unmatched. For the CDR3, the DNA is TGTGCCAGCAGTTCCCTAGCGGGGTACAATGAGCAGTTCTTC. It codes for CASSSLAGYNEQFF.

The chain joins TRBV5-1 to TRBJ2-2, with TRBD1 as a possible D gene (5 bases). CDR3 length equals 16 residues. With 1 base removed from V and 1 base from J, the gap between germline ends came to 11 bases. Germline values: CDR1 SGHRS, CDR2 YFSETQ. CDR3 amino acids: CASSLLSQGNTGELFF. The CDR3 bases are TGCGCCAGCAGCTTGTTGTCCCAGGGGAACACCGGGGAGCTGTTTTTT. The whole variable domain, remainder taken from reference TRBV5-1 and TRBJ2-2, is KAGVTQTPRYLIKTRGQQVTLSCSPISGHRSVSWYQQTPGQGLQFLFEYFSETQRNKGNFPGRFSGRQFSNSRSEMNVSTLELGDSALYLCASSLLSQGNTGELFFGEGSRLTVL.

In nucleotides, the CDR3 is TGCAGCGTTGGGACTAGCGGGAGCGAGTACTTC. Its translation: CSVGTSGSEYF. J is TRBJ2-7 and V is TRBV29-1; TRBD2 agrees at 13 bases. Germline assignment: CDR1 SQVTM and CDR2 ANQGSEA. V shed 4 bases, J shed 11 bases, and the junction held 2 bases outside the gene matches. The CDR3 is 11 residues long.

In this sample, this clone turned up a few times. CDR3 sequence reads: CASSLSWTSGTSSYNEQFF. The DNA for the CDR3 is TGTGCCAGCAGTTTATCGTGGACTAGCGGGACGAGCTCCTACAATGAGCAGTTCTTC. The chain uses TRBV27 and TRBJ2-1, with 12 positions matching TRBD2. Losses at the gene ends were 0 bases for V and 0 bases for J; bases not matched to a gene: 6. Germline V CDR1 and CDR2: MNHEY, SMNVEV (reference sequence). The CDR3 has 19 amino acids.

This clone was picked up a small number of times. The chain links TRBV7-6 to TRBJ2-7; 10 positions agree with TRBD1. The CDR3 covers 14 residues. The germline V gene has CDR1 SGHVS and CDR2 FNYEAQ. J gave up 6 bases and V 4 bases, and 6 bases lay outside the gene matches. The CDR3 sequence is CASSSGTGESEQYF. The CDR3 nucleotides read TGTGCCAGCAGCTCCGGGACAGGGGAGAGCGAGCAGTACTTC.

On this clone itself: The sample carries other DNA sequences with the same CDR3. The chain carries TRBV29-1 and TRBJ1-1, with a weak D call TRBD1 (6 bases). V lost 5 bases and J lost 4, with 17 bases in between. The CDR3 runs to 14 residues. Germline V lookup: CDR1 SQVTM, CDR2 ANQGSEA. CDR3 sequence: CSVRTAAGGTEAFF. The CDR3, as DNA: TGCAGCGTTCGGACAGCCGCCGGTGGCACTGAAGCTTTCTTT. The full variable domain, rest sourced from reference TRBV29-1 and TRBJ1-1, is SAVISQKPSRDICQRGTSLTIQCQVDSQVTMMFWYRQQPGQSLTLIATANQGSEATYESGFVIDKFPISRPNLTFSTLTVSNMSPEDSSIYLCSVRTAAGGTEAFFGQGTRLTVV.

The V and J genes are TRBV5-6 and TRBJ2-1, with D tentatively TRBD2 (6 bases). The V end was cut by 4 bases, the J end by 2 bases, with 13 bases between. The CDR3 length is 15 residues. CDR1 and CDR2 from the germline V gene are SGHDT and YYEEEE. The CDR3 DNA is TGTGCCAGCAGCCTACCGGGCGGGACCTACAATGAGCAGTTCTTC. This encodes CASSLPGGTYNEQFF.